This entry lists 17 T cell receptor beta chains sequenced from one sample in a study of immune heterogeneity within non-small cell lung tumors. A multiplex PCR containing 32 V primers and 13 J primers was used to amplify TCR beta CDR3. TCRdb re-derived calls from the multiplex PCR reads in MiXCR, one entry per CDR3 protein. The table has around 4,200 distinct CDR3 sequences, around 24% seen once. With around 600 ng used per sample, the template was genomic DNA from bulk tumor. Several far-apart biopsies were taken per primary tumor during surgery. The cohort was untreated, with newly diagnosed non-small cell lung cancer undergoing curative surgery. Sequenced: lung tumor tissue. The receptors originated from a man aged 45 to 65 with non-small cell lung cancer.

This clonotype was picked up many times. The chain carries TRBV20-1 and TRBJ1-5, with 7 bases aligning to TRBD1. Trimming removed 3 bases from V and 4 bases from J; junction bases left unmatched: 9. CDR3 length equals 15 residues. The germline gives CDR1 DFQATT, CDR2 SNEGSKA (reference sequence). In nucleotides, the CDR3 is TGCAGTGCTAGGCAACCTCAGGGGGGAAATCAGCCCCAGCATTTT. Its protein product is CSARQPQGGNQPQHF.

The table lists this clonotype with many counts. The rearrangement uses TRBV20-1 and TRBJ1-1; D is unresolved. This CDR3 has 15 residues. V was clipped by 3 bases and J by 1 base, with 15 bases between them. Germline CDR1 is DFQATT and CDR2 is SNEGSKA (reference sequence). CDR3 in amino acids: CSASWVVRGNTEAFF. CDR3 coding DNA: TGCAGTGCTAGTTGGGTTGTACGGGGGAACACTGAAGCTTTCTTT.

This clonotype is medium-sized within its sample. The chain recombines TRBV30 with TRBJ1-1; no clear D gene. This CDR3 has 13 amino acids. V dropped 3 bases and J dropped 1 base, with 9 bases sitting between them. Germline V gene lookup returns CDR1 GTSNPN and CDR2 SVGIG (reference sequence). The CDR3 here is CAWRITQNTEAFF. CDR3 nucleotide sequence: TGTGCCTGGAGAATAACGCAGAACACTGAAGCTTTCTTT.

The J gene is TRBJ1-2, the V gene TRBV7-2, with unresolved D. With 3 bases removed from V and 8 bases from J, the gap between germline ends came to 16 bases. From germline, CDR1 is SGHTA and CDR2 FQGNSA. The CDR3 runs 14 residues. This CDR3 is CASSFVEGSGGYTF. CDR3 coding DNA: TGTGCCAGCAGCTTCGTGGAGGGCTCGGGCGGCTACACCTTC.

By proportion, this clonotype is medium-sized. The genes are TRBV6-1 and TRBJ1-1; D call uncertain. The CDR3 is 12 amino acids. Germline V gene data show CDR1 as MNHNS and CDR2 as SASEGT. The V end lost 6 bases, the J end lost 8 bases, and 13 bases lay between the germline ends. The CDR3 region has the DNA TGTGCCAGCAGAAACCCGCAGGTCGAAGCTTTCTTT. Encoded protein: CASRNPQVEAFF.

This clonotype is labeled medium-sized (0.01 to 0.1%). The CDR3 DNA reads as TGCGCCAGCAGCTTTCTTGGGGACGGGAAACAAGAGACCCAGTACTTC. It translates to CASSFLGDGKQETQYF. The chain combines TRBV4-1 with TRBJ2-5; the D call may be TRBD1 or TRBD2 (5 bases each). V was cut by 5 bases and J by 2 bases, with 18 bases left in between. Germline values: CDR1 MGHRA, CDR2 YSYEKL. The CDR3 is made up of 16 amino acids.

This clonotype rates as medium-sized. The J gene is TRBJ2-6, the V gene TRBV11-2, with 7 bases aligning to TRBD1. This CDR3 is 17 amino acids long. Trimming cost V 3 bases and J 2 bases; bases outside gene matches: 7. CDR1 is SGHAT and CDR2 is FQNNGV in the germline V gene. CDR3 sequence (DNA): TGTGCCAGCAGCTTCAAGAGGGGGCGAGCTGGGGCCAACGTCCTGACTTTC. Encoded protein: CASSFKRGRAGANVLTF.

This clonotype was seen only once. The rearrangement joins TRBV12-3 or TRBV12-4 to TRBJ1-2; 10 bases are shared with TRBD1. The junction had 20 bases not matched to a gene; V was cut back by 8 bases and J by 2 bases. This CDR3 has 19 amino acids. CDR3 sequence: CASRPQGPGQGRCNYGYTF. The DNA of the CDR3 is TGTGCCAGCCGCCCCCAGGGGCCGGGACAGGGGCGGTGCAACTATGGCTACACCTTC.

Comment on this clonotype: This sequence may be a read error, since a much larger clone differs from it by one base. The chain links TRBV18 to TRBJ2-5; D perhaps matches TRBD2 (6 bases). The germline V and J ends were trimmed by 4 bases and 9 bases, with 18 bases remaining between them. The germline V gene encodes CDR1 KGHSH and CDR2 LQKENI. CDR3 length equals 14 residues. The CDR3 bases are TGTGCCAGCTCACGACCAACGCCGGGGGAGGCCCAGTACTTC. The encoded protein is CASSRPTPGEAQYF.

Details on this clonotype: Given a much more abundant clone one base away, this may be a read error. Here the CDR3 DNA reads TGTGCCAGCATCCCTCAGGGGATCACTGAAGCTTTCTTT. As protein: CASIPQGITEAFF. The V and J genes are TRBV3-1 and TRBJ1-1; a possible D gene is TRBD1 (6 bases). CDR1 is LGHDT and CDR2 is YNNKEL in the germline V gene (reference sequence). V lost 7 bases, J lost 4 bases, and 13 bases lay in between. The CDR3 covers 13 residues.

As to this clonotype: This may be a read error, as it is one base from a much larger clone. For the CDR3, the DNA is TGCGCCAGCAGCCAAGATGAGGGGACAGGGGGTGACTATGGCTACACCTTC. It encodes CASSQDEGTGGDYGYTF. V is TRBV4-1 and J is TRBJ1-2; 11 nucleotides line up with TRBD1. CDR3 length: 17 amino acids. Germline assignment: CDR1 MGHRA and CDR2 YSYEKL. J gave up 3 bases and V 0 bases, and 6 bases lay outside the gene matches.

This clonotype was observed a few times. The chain couples TRBV5-1 to TRBJ1-6; D perhaps matches TRBD1 (6 bases). The CDR3 spans 14 residues. V was pared by 9 bases and J by 12 bases, with 22 bases between. In germline, CDR1 is SGHRS, CDR2 YFSETQ. CDR3 sequence reads: CATGGAPERGPLHF. The DNA of the CDR3 is TGCGCCACCGGGGGGGCGCCCGAGCGGGGACCCCTCCACTTT.

This clonotype is medium-sized by share. The J gene is TRBJ1-1, the V gene TRBV2; D not certain. This CDR3 comprises 15 residues. V shed 7 bases and J shed 0 bases, with 15 bases lying between them. CDR1 is SNHLY and CDR2 is FYNNEI in the germline V gene. The CDR3 DNA sequence: TGTGCCAGCAATTGGGGTGGGGAGGTGAACACTGAAGCTTTCTTT. It is translated as CASNWGGEVNTEAFF. Complete variable domain (other parts from reference TRBV2 and TRBJ1-1): EPEVTQTPSHQVTQMGQEVILRCVPISNHLYFYWYRQILGQKVEFLVSFYNNEISEKSEIFDDQFSVERPDGSNFTLKIRSTKLEDSAMYFCASNWGGEVNTEAFFGQGTRLTVV.

This clonotype is labeled medium-sized (0.01 to 0.1%). The genes are TRBV19 and TRBJ2-2, with TRBD2 matching over 12 bases. CDR1 is LNHDA, CDR2 SQIVND, per germline (reference sequence). The CDR3 totals 17 residues. V shed 3 bases and J 3 bases; nucleotides not matched to a gene: 5. CDR3: CASSMTSGRADTGELFF. In DNA, the CDR3 is TGTGCCAGTAGTATGACTAGCGGGAGAGCCGACACCGGGGAGCTGTTTTTT. Complete variable domain (other parts from reference TRBV19 and TRBJ2-2): DGGITQSPKYLFRKEGQNVTLSCEQNLNHDAMYWYRQDPGQGLRLIYYSQIVNDFQKGDIAEGYSVSREKKESFPLTVTSAQKNPTAFYLCASSMTSGRADTGELFFGEGSRLTVL.

Only a few counts were recorded for this clonotype. This chain links TRBV5-4 with TRBJ2-2; D is undetermined. This CDR3 region has 12 residues. Germline CDR1 SGHNT, CDR2 YYREEE (reference sequence). V lost 3 bases and J lost 6, with 6 bases in between. This CDR3 reads CASSSVSGELFF. The CDR3, as DNA: TGTGCCAGCAGCTCCGTATCCGGGGAGCTGTTTTTT. Full variable domain (remainder filled in from reference TRBV5-4 and TRBJ2-2): ETGVTQSPTHLIKTRGQQVTLRCSSQSGHNTVSWYQQALGQGPQFIFQYYREEENGRGNFPPRFSGLQFPNYSSELNVNALELDDSALYLCASSSVSGELFFGEGSRLTVL.

This clonotype is labeled medium-sized. The rearrangement links TRBV20-1 to TRBJ2-3; 12 bases agree with TRBD2. CDR3 length: 14 amino acids. The V gene's germline CDR1 is DFQATT and CDR2 SNEGSKA (reference sequence). The chain's CDR3 is CIGELAGGTDTQYF. In DNA, the CDR3 is TGCATAGGCGAACTAGCGGGGGGTACAGATACGCAGTATTTT.

In its sample, this clonotype was seen many times. The chain has TRBV14 and TRBJ2-2; TRBD1 might be the D (5 bases). The CDR3 contains 14 residues. The V end was cut by 2 bases, the J end by 1 base, with 5 bases between. The germline CDR1 and CDR2 sequences are SGHDN and FVKESK. The chain's CDR3 is CASSQRGNTGELFF. In DNA form, the CDR3 reads TGTGCCAGCAGCCAAAGGGGGAACACCGGGGAGCTGTTTTTT.